This T cell receptor (beta chain) was captured in a study of CD8 T cells in ankylosing spondylitis. Study-level results: Seemingly distinctive of ankylosing spondylitis blood was a TCR beta motif formed by eight highly homologous variants. Disease-linked clones displayed a CD8+ phenotype and appeared relatively rarely in peripheral blood.

As the method for making TCR beta libraries, quantitative 5'-RACE with molecular barcodes was used. In TCRdb, the 5' RACE reads were re-called with MiXCR into one record per CDR3 protein. The sample shows approximately 200,000 distinct CDR3 sequences, roughly 13% of them seen only once. Germline loops: CDR1 ENHRY, CDR2 SYGVKD. The CDR3 is 16 residues long. Trimming took off 4 bases at V and 0 bases at J, with 16 bases between the two ends. This clonotype has at least ten counts. The target antigen is unknown. Material: blood, either unsorted or a sorted T cell fraction (not recorded which). The rearrangement links TRBV10-3 to TRBJ2-7, with D perhaps TRBD2 (5 bases). This sequence originates from a female donor with ankylosing spondylitis or in good health (not recorded which). The CDR3 coding sequence is TGTGCCATCAGTGTATGGGGAGCAGCACTCTCCTACGAGCAGTACTTC. This translates into CAISVWGAALSYEQYF.